This TCR beta chain was documented in a study of cytomegalovirus exposure and HLA in healthy donors. Study-level information: There were some 81 million unique TCRs (from HLA-typed donors) in an early data release.

The PCR had 60 Vbeta and 13 Jbeta primers. As handled by the study authors: Among the unique TCR beta chains that a later analysis counted, about 84 million in all, roughly 11 million were shared. Repertoires were generated with immunoSEQ multiplex PCR, while TCRdb's copy carries only in-frame clones and drops some. V and J calls and clone size are as listed in that table; D and trimming were resolved from the DNA. In the table there are 180,000 or so clones, 77% of which are singletons. This CDR3 has 15 amino acids. Trimming took 0 bases from V and 3 from J; bases not matched to a gene: 3. Germline CDR1 reads LGHNA; CDR2 reads YSLEER.

Sequenced sample: PBMCs. The source of this sequence is a man aged 18 to 30 in good health and CMV-seronegative. The rearrangement joins TRBV4-3 to TRBJ2-5, with 8 bases lining up with TRBD1. This chain's CDR3 is CASSQEGQVEETQYF. The CDR3 DNA follows: TGCGCCAGCAGCCAAGAGGGACAGGTAGAAGAGACCCAGTACTTC.